This TCR beta chain was identified in a study of T-cell reconstitution after alpha-beta-depleted transplantation in children. General study results and limits: T cells produced anew were the main source of T-cell counts and diversity one year after transplant.

There are 14 residues in the CDR3. Trimming cost V 6 bases and J 4 bases, with 13 bases left between them. This clonotype was seen ten or more times. Its antigen is unknown. A library of TCRbeta sequences, prepared with unique molecular identifiers, was generated. TCRdb reprocessed the PCR reads via MiXCR and lists one record per CDR3 protein. This sample has some 300,000 distinct CDR3 sequences, with approximately 7.3% found just once. The sequencing here drew on peripheral blood, taken 360 days after TCRalphabeta/CD19-depleted stem cell transplant. The chain is built from TRBV12-3 or TRBV12-4 and TRBJ1-5; D call uncertain. The clonotype was recovered from a female patient aged 2-15 years who had a stem cell transplant for Fanconi anemia, so the T cells may come from the graft donor. This chain's CDR3 is CASSFGPLNQPQHF. The CDR3 DNA follows: TGTGCCAGCAGCTTCGGGCCCCTGAATCAGCCCCAGCATTTT.